This record covers a single T cell receptor beta chain. Original handling: Reference gene primer amplification gave nucleated cell count estimates. The protocol was immunoSEQ multiplex PCR, while the TCRdb copy is restricted to in-frame clones and leaves out a portion. That table furnishes V, J and clone size, whereas the DNA furnished D and trimming. The data hold about 94,000 clones, with 75% to 90% observed a single time. The data originate from a study of blood T cell repertoires in COVID-19. For the study at large: The study drew acute and convalescent COVID-19 samples from the United States, Italy and Spain. PBMCs, B-cell-depleted T cells, or T cells were the source of the cDNA or gDNA that made up the material.

Trimming cost V 4 bases and J 1 base; bases outside gene matches: 8. The V gene's germline CDR1 is SGHRS and CDR2 YFSETQ. The CDR3 is 16 amino acids. The material sequenced was peripheral blood. This clonotype was obtained from a human donor in a cohort sampled during active COVID-19. The rearrangement uses TRBV5-1 and TRBJ2-5, with TRBD2 matching over 9 bases. CDR3 region: CASSPVGLASQETQYF. The CDR3 DNA is TGCGCCAGCAGCCCCGTCGGACTAGCGAGCCAAGAGACCCAGTACTTC.